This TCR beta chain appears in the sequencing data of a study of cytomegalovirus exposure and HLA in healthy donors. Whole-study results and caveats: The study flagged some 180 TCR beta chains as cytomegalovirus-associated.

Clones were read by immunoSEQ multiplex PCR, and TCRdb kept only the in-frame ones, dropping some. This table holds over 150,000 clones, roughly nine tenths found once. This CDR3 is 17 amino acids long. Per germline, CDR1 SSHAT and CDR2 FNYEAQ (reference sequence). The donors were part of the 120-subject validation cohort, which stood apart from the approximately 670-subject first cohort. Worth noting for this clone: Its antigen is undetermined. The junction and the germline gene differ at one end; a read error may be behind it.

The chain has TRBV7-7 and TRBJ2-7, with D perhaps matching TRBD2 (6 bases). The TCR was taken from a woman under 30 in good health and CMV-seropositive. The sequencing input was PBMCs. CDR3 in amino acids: CASSSFFSGFNSYEQYF. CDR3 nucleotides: TGTGCTAGCAGCTCCTTCTTTAGCGGTTTCAATAGCTACGAGCAGTACTTC.